This TCR beta chain was recovered during a study of cytomegalovirus exposure and HLA in healthy donors. Trimming cost V 4 bases and J 3 bases; bases outside gene matches: 5. CDR3 length: 16 amino acids. Germline CDR1 is SGHAT and CDR2 is FQNNGV. The PCR contained 60 Vbeta and 13 Jbeta primers. Method: immunoSEQ multiplex PCR; TCRdb's copy keeps in-frame clones and lacks some. Of 150,000 or so clones listed, roughly 79% are singletons. Sequencing was done on a sample of PBMCs. The receptor comes from a woman aged 45-65 years in good health and CMV-seropositive. The rearrangement uses TRBV11-2 and TRBJ1-5, with 11 bases matching TRBD1. The CDR3 region is CASSWGQGGPNQPQHF. In DNA form, the CDR3 reads TGTGCCAGCAGCTGGGGACAGGGGGGCCCCAATCAGCCCCAGCATTTT.